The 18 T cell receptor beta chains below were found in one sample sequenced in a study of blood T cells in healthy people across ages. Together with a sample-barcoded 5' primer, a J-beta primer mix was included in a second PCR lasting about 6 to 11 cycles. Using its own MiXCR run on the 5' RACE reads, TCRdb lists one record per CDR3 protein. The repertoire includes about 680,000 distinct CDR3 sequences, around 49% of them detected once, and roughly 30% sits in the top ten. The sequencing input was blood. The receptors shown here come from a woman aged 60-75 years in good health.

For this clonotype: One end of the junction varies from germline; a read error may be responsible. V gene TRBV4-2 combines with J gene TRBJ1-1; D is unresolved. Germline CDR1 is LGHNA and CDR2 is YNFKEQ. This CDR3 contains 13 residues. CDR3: CVSSQGWDTEAFF. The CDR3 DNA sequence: TGTGTCAGCAGCCAAGGATGGGACACTGAAGCTTTCTTT.

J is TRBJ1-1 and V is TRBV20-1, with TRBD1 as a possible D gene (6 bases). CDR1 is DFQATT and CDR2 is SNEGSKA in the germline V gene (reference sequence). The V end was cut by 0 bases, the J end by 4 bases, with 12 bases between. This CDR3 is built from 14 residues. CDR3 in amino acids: CSARDFGGGTEAFF. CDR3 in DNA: TGCAGTGCTAGAGATTTCGGGGGCGGCACTGAAGCTTTCTTT.

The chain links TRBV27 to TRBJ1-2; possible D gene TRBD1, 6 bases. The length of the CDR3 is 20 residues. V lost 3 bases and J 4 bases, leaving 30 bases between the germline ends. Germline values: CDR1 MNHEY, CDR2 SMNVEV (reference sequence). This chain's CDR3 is CASSFSTPTGRYGPLYGYTF. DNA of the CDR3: TGTGCCAGCAGTTTCTCTACCCCTACAGGGAGGTACGGGCCGCTCTATGGCTACACCTTC.

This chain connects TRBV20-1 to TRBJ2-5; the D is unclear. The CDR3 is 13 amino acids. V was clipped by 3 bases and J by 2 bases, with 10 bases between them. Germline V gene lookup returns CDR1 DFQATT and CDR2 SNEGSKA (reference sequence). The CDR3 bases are TGCAGTGCTAGCGGCCAGACACAAGAGACCCAGTACTTC. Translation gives CSASGQTQETQYF.

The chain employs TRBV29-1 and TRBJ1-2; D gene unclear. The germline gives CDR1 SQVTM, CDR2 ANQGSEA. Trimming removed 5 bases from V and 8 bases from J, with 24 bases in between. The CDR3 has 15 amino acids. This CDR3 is CSVNPARRGEVGYTF. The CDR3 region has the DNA TGCAGCGTTAATCCCGCAAGACGGGGAGAAGTAGGCTACACCTTC.

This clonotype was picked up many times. The CDR3 DNA reads as TGTGCCAGCACCAAGGGGGACTGGGCCAACGTCCTGACTTTC. Protein: CASTKGDWANVLTF. The chain recombines TRBV28 with TRBJ2-6; either TRBD1 or TRBD2 may fit D (6 bases each). With 7 bases removed from V and 5 bases from J, the gap between germline ends came to 12 bases. Germline values: CDR1 MDHEN, CDR2 SYDVKM. The CDR3 has 14 residues.

In nucleotides, the CDR3 is TGTGCCAGCAGCACCGGGACAGGCTTGTTCTTC. Encoded protein: CASSTGTGLFF. This chain joins TRBV7-3 and TRBJ2-1; 8 nucleotides line up with TRBD1. The trim removed 5 bases at V and 15 bases at J, leaving 6 bases unmatched. The length of the CDR3 is 11 residues. Germline-derived CDR1 and CDR2 are SGHTA and FQGTGA.

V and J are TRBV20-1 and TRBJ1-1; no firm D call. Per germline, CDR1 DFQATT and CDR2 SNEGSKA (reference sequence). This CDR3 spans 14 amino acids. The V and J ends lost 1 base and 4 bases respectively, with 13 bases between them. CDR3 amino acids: CSARVPLKGTEAFF. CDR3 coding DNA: TGCAGTGCTAGAGTACCTCTTAAGGGCACTGAAGCTTTCTTT.

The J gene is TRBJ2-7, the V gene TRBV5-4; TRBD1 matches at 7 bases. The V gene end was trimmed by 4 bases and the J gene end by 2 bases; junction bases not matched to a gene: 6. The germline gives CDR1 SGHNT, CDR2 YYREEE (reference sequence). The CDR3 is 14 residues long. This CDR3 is CASSGGTVTYEQYF. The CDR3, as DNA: TGTGCCAGCAGCGGTGGGACAGTGACCTACGAGCAGTACTTC.

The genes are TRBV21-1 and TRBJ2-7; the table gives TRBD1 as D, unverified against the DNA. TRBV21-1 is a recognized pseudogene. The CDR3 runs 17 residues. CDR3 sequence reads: CASSPYPDRGDLYEQYF. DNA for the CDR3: TGTGCCAGCAGCCCCTACCCCGACAGGGGTGATCTCTACGAGCAGTACTTC.

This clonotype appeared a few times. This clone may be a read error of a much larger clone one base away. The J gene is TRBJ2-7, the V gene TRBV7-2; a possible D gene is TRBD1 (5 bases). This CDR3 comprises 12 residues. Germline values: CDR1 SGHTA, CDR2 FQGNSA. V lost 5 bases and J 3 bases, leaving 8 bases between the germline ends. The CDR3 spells CASSRQNYEQYF. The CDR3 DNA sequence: TGTGCCAGCAGCCGACAGAACTACGAGCAGTACTTC.

CDR3 sequence (DNA): TGTGCCACATCCCAGGACAGTATATACAATGAGCAGTTCTTC. Translated: CATSQDSIYNEQFF. The V call is TRBV6-6, the J call TRBJ2-1; maybe TRBD1 (6 bases). This CDR3 comprises 14 residues. Trimming cost V 10 bases and J 4 bases, with 17 bases left between them. Looked up from germline, CDR1 is MNHNY and CDR2 is SVGAGI (reference sequence).

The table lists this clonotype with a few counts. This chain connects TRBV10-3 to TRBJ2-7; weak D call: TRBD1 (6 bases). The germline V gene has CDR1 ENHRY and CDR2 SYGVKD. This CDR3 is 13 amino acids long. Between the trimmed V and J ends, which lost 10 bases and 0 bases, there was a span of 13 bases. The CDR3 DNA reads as TGTGCCACCAGGACAGAAAACTCCTACGAGCAGTACTTC. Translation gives CATRTENSYEQYF.

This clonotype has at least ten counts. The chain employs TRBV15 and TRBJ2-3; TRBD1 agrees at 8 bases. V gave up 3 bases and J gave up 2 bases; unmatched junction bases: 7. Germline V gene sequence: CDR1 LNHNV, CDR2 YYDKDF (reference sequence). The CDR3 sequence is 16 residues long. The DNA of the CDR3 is TGTGCCACCAGCAGCCGGGACAGGTTCTCCACAGATACGCAGTATTTT. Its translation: CATSSRDRFSTDTQYF.

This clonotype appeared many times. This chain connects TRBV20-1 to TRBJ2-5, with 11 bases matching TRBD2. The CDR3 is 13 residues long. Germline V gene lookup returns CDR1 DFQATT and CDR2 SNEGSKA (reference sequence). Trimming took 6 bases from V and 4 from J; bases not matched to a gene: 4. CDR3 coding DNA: TGCAGTGCCCCCGGACTAGCGGGAGAGACCCAGTACTTC. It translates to CSAPGLAGETQYF.

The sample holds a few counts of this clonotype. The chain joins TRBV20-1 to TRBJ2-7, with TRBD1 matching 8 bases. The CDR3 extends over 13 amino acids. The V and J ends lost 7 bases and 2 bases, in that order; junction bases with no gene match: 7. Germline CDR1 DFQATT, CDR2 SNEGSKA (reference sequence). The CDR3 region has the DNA TGCAGTGTCCGGACAGGGACTCCCTACGAGCAGTACTTC. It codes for CSVRTGTPYEQYF.

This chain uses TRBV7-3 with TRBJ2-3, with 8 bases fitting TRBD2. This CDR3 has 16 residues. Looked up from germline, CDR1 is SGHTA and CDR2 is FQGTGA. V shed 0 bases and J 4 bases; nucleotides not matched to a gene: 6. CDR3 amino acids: CASSLTGTGGPDTQYF. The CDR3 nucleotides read TGTGCCAGCAGCTTAACAGGGACGGGAGGGCCAGATACGCAGTATTTT.

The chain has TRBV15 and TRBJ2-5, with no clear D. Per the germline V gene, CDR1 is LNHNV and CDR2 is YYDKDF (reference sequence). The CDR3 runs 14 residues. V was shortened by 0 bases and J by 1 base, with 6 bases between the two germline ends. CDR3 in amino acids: CATSRDLSQETQYF. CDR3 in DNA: TGTGCCACCAGCAGAGATCTCAGCCAAGAGACCCAGTACTTC.